What follows are 21 T cell receptor beta chains derived from one specimen sequenced in a study of shared clonotypes between healthy human individuals. Naivety among CD8 cells was defined by CD45RO negativity and positive CCR7 selection, thereby excluding terminally differentiated effector memory CD45RA+ cells. Data came from immunoSEQ multiplex PCR; TCRdb stores just in-frame clones and leaves some out. The sample has about 2.1 million clones, 93% seen once. Sequenced: naive CD8+ T cells from PBMCs. The receptors stem from a man aged 18 to 29 in good health. Some clones in this sample may be carry-over from other donors' samples.

The gene calls are TRBV5-4 and TRBJ2-1; 14 nucleotides line up with TRBD2. Trimming cost V 0 bases and J 8 bases; bases outside gene matches: 7. The CDR3 runs 17 residues. Germline V CDR1 and CDR2: SGHNT, YYREEE (reference sequence). The CDR3 region has the DNA TGTGCCAGCAGCTTGGAACCGGGACTAGCGGGAGAGGATGAGCAGTTCTTC. This encodes CASSLEPGLAGEDEQFF.

V is TRBV19 and J is TRBJ2-3; weak D call: TRBD2 (5 bases). The CDR3 is 15 amino acids. Between the trimmed V and J ends, which lost 3 bases and 4 bases, there was a span of 14 bases. CDR1 is LNHDA and CDR2 is SQIVND in the germline V gene (reference sequence). The CDR3 region has the DNA TGTGCCAGTAGTATCCGGGATACCGAATCAGATACGCAGTATTTT. This translates into CASSIRDTESDTQYF. Combining the CDR3 with reference TRBV19 and TRBJ2-3 gives the whole variable domain DGGITQSPKYLFRKEGQNVTLSCEQNLNHDAMYWYRQDPGQGLRLIYYSQIVNDFQKGDIAEGYSVSREKKESFPLTVTSAQKNPTAFYLCASSIRDTESDTQYFGPGTRLTVL.

Comments on this clone: Other DNA sequences from this sample encode an identical CDR3 as well. V and J are TRBV5-4 and TRBJ1-1; possibly TRBD1 for D (5 bases). Trimming shortened V by 0 bases and J by 2 bases, and 8 bases separated the two germline ends. CDR3 length: 14 amino acids. From germline, CDR1 is SGHNT and CDR2 YYREEE (reference sequence). Here the CDR3 DNA reads TGTGCCAGCAGCTTGGCCGGGGGAAACACTGAAGCTTTCTTT. This gives the protein CASSLAGGNTEAFF.

This clone is a singleton in its sample. The chain joins TRBV5-1 to TRBJ1-5, with D unclear. The V gene lost 2 bases and the J gene lost 0 bases, with 9 bases spanning the gap. This CDR3 is built from 15 residues. The V gene's germline CDR1 is SGHRS and CDR2 YFSETQ. Here the CDR3 DNA reads TGCGCCAGCAGCTTCTCTGGCGGTAGCAATCAGCCCCAGCATTTT. It specifies CASSFSGGSNQPQHF.

The chain links TRBV28 to TRBJ1-5; D remains ambiguous. The CDR3 covers 14 residues. The V gene lost 7 bases and the J gene lost 0 bases, with 10 bases spanning the gap. The germline CDR1 and CDR2 sequences are MDHEN and SYDVKM. The CDR3: CASKAHYSNQPQHF. CDR3 coding DNA: TGTGCCAGCAAAGCACATTATAGCAATCAGCCCCAGCATTTT.

Of note for this clone: In the same sample, other DNA sequences code for this CDR3. The V gene is TRBV19, the J gene TRBJ2-7, with unresolved D. The CDR3 extends over 13 amino acids. The germline CDR1 and CDR2 sequences are LNHDA and SQIVND (reference sequence). Trimming removed 2 bases at V and 3 bases at J, with 8 bases between. CDR3 bases: TGTGCCAGTAGTATATTAGCTAGCTACGAGCAGTACTTC. Its translation: CASSILASYEQYF. The full variable domain, with the rest looked up from reference TRBV19 and TRBJ2-7, is DGGITQSPKYLFRKEGQNVTLSCEQNLNHDAMYWYRQDPGQGLRLIYYSQIVNDFQKGDIAEGYSVSREKKESFPLTVTSAQKNPTAFYLCASSILASYEQYFGPGTRLTVT.

CDR3 bases: TGTGCCAGTAGTATGGAGAGATCTTCGTACAATGAGCAGTTCTTC. Its protein product is CASSMERSSYNEQFF. This chain links TRBV19 with TRBJ2-1; unclear D gene. Trimming cost V 3 bases and J 4 bases, with 13 bases left between them. The V gene's germline CDR1 is LNHDA and CDR2 SQIVND (reference sequence). The CDR3 covers 15 residues.

The count of this clone is one. V is TRBV7-8 and J is TRBJ2-1; D may be TRBD2 (5 bases). Germline assignment: CDR1 SGHVS and CDR2 FQNEAQ. V dropped 5 bases and J dropped 6 bases, with 11 bases sitting between them. The CDR3 is 13 residues long. CDR3 in amino acids: CASSLPSPNEQFF. The CDR3 DNA reads as TGTGCCAGCAGCCTTCCTAGCCCCAATGAGCAGTTCTTC.

The J gene is TRBJ2-3, the V gene TRBV9, with D maybe TRBD2 (7 bases). The CDR3 sequence is 16 residues long. Germline V lookup: CDR1 SGDLS, CDR2 YYNGEE. With 0 bases removed from V and 3 bases from J, the gap between germline ends came to 14 bases. The CDR3 DNA follows: TGTGCCAGCAGCGTAGCGGGGGGCCCGGGTACAGATACGCAGTATTTT. It encodes CASSVAGGPGTDTQYF. Using reference TRBV9 and TRBJ2-3 for the parts outside the CDR3, the full variable domain is DSGVTQTPKHLITATGQRVTLRCSPRSGDLSVYWYQQSLDQGLQFLIQYYNGEERAKGNILERFSAQQFPDLHSELNLSSLELGDSALYFCASSVAGGPGTDTQYFGPGTRLTVL.

The chain couples TRBV27 to TRBJ2-5; D gene ambiguous. The CDR3 has 14 amino acids. The germline V gene has CDR1 MNHEY and CDR2 SMNVEV (reference sequence). V was trimmed by 2 bases and J by 5 bases, leaving 12 bases between them. The CDR3 region is CASSLGQFRETQYF. DNA of the CDR3: TGTGCCAGCAGTTTAGGCCAGTTTAGGGAGACCCAGTACTTC.

This rearrangement joins TRBV7-3 to TRBJ2-1, with D possibly TRBD2 on 6 matching bases. CDR1 is SGHTA, CDR2 FQGTGA, per germline. V shed 5 bases and J shed 7 bases, with 12 bases lying between them. The CDR3 has 13 residues. The DNA for the CDR3 is TGTGCCAGCAGCCCCAGACTAGAGAATGAGCAGTTCTTC. Translating it yields CASSPRLENEQFF.

The chain is built from TRBV5-1 and TRBJ2-5; D is perhaps TRBD1 (6 bases). V was trimmed by 7 bases and J by 5 bases, leaving 12 bases between them. The CDR3 is 12 residues long. Germline V gene data show CDR1 as SGHRS and CDR2 as YFSETQ. CDR3 protein: CASSGTYETQYF. In nucleotides, the CDR3 is TGCGCCAGCTCCGGGACATATGAGACCCAGTACTTC. The full variable domain, with the rest looked up from reference TRBV5-1 and TRBJ2-5, is KAGVTQTPRYLIKTRGQQVTLSCSPISGHRSVSWYQQTPGQGLQFLFEYFSETQRNKGNFPGRFSGRQFSNSRSEMNVSTLELGDSALYLCASSGTYETQYFGPGTRLLVL.

The chain combines TRBV7-8 with TRBJ2-7; 7 bases are a match to TRBD1. Trimming removed 2 bases from V and 5 bases from J; junction bases left unmatched: 9. The length of the CDR3 is 15 residues. The germline gives CDR1 SGHVS, CDR2 FQNEAQ. CDR3 residues: CASSLSGQAGNEQYF. The CDR3 DNA reads TGTGCCAGCAGCTTATCTGGACAGGCCGGGAACGAGCAGTACTTC.

The rearrangement joins TRBV6-1 to TRBJ2-7; 7 nucleotides line up with TRBD2. Germline V CDR1 and CDR2: MNHNS, SASEGT. Trimming took 5 bases from V and 1 from J; bases not matched to a gene: 8. The CDR3 consists of 15 residues. DNA of the CDR3: TGTGCCAGCAGTCGCCTAGCGGTGACATCCTACGAGCAGTACTTC. The encoded protein is CASSRLAVTSYEQYF.

The J gene is TRBJ2-1, the V gene TRBV14, with 9 bases fitting TRBD1. Germline V gives CDR1 SGHDN, CDR2 FVKESK. The trim removed 4 bases at V and 4 bases at J, leaving 5 bases unmatched. The CDR3 totals 15 residues. The DNA of the CDR3 is TGTGCCAGCAGCCTCTCGGGACAGGGATACAATGAGCAGTTCTTC. The encoded protein is CASSLSGQGYNEQFF.

The chain is built from TRBV7-2 and TRBJ2-3; D uncertain. The V end was cut by 2 bases, the J end by 6 bases, with 15 bases between. There are 15 residues in the CDR3. Germline CDR1 is SGHTA and CDR2 is FQGNSA. CDR3 DNA: TGTGCCAGCAGCTTAATCGGTGGGATGGCGGATACGCAGTATTTT. It is translated as CASSLIGGMADTQYF.

This clone was seen once. The genes are TRBV4-1 and TRBJ2-1; 10 bases match TRBD1. The CDR3 totals 16 residues. Germline values: CDR1 MGHRA, CDR2 YSYEKL. V was pared by 9 bases and J by 6 bases, with 14 bases of the junction left unmatched. Here the CDR3 DNA reads TGCGCCAGTAGAGTGACAGGGGGCGCTTTTGTCAATGAGCAGTTCTTC. This encodes CASRVTGGAFVNEQFF.

Remarks on this clone: The junction does not match germline at one end; this may be a read error. This sequence joins TRBV11-2 and TRBJ1-2; TRBD1 matches 8 bases. This CDR3 region has 13 residues. Germline values: CDR1 SGHAT, CDR2 FQNNGV. Here the CDR3 reads CASSKRDRTLVAF. The CDR3 bases are TGTGCCAGCAGCAAAAGGGACAGGACCTTAGTGGCCTTC.

This chain links TRBV27 with TRBJ2-1; no firm D call. V lost 9 bases to trimming and J lost 9 bases, with 12 bases between them. Germline lookup yields CDR1 MNHEY and CDR2 SMNVEV (reference sequence). There are 11 residues in the CDR3. The chain's CDR3 is CASLYIGEQFF. The DNA for the CDR3 is TGTGCCAGTCTATATATCGGTGAGCAGTTCTTC.

V and J are TRBV19 and TRBJ1-1; D is unclear. Germline CDR1 and CDR2: LNHDA and SQIVND (reference sequence). This CDR3 is 11 amino acids long. V was clipped by 6 bases and J by 10 bases, with 12 bases between them. CDR3 loop: CASSNRAGAFF. The CDR3 DNA follows: TGTGCCAGTAGCAATCGGGCCGGAGCTTTCTTT.

The chain employs TRBV4-3 and TRBJ2-7; possible D gene TRBD1, 5 bases. V was cut by 1 base and J by 4 bases, with 11 bases left in between. CDR3 size: 14 residues. The V gene's germline CDR1 is LGHNA and CDR2 YSLEER. CDR3 sequence (DNA): TGCGCCAGCAGCCAAGGGGGCACCAGTTACGAGCAGTACTTC. Its translation: CASSQGGTSYEQYF.